This T cell receptor beta chain was obtained from a study of T-cell reconstitution after alpha-beta-depleted transplantation in children. Study results and limitations: Reportedly, roughly two months post-transplant, alpha-beta T cells arose from several hundred expanded graft clones. T-cell counts and diversity at one year following transplant were attributed mainly to newly produced T cells.

Note on this clonotype: Its matching antigen is unknown.

It was with unique molecular identifiers that the TCRbeta library was prepared. Each CDR3 protein gets one entry after TCRdb re-called the PCR reads with MiXCR. The data contain 700,000 to 850,000 distinct CDR3 sequences, roughly 16% of them singletons. Germline CDR1 MDHEN, CDR2 SYDVKM. V gave up 10 bases and J gave up 1 base, with 13 bases separating them. The CDR3 has 14 residues. The TCR was taken from a male patient between 10 and 17 years old who had a stem cell transplant for acute lymphoblastic leukemia, so the T cells may come from the graft donor. The material was PBMCs, mostly from graft donor cells, obtained 360 days after TCRalphabeta/CD19-depleted stem cell transplant. This sequence joins TRBV28 and TRBJ2-2, with D tentatively TRBD2 (6 bases). CDR3 amino acids: CATYAGKNTGELFF. For the CDR3, the DNA is TGTGCCACCTATGCGGGGAAGAACACCGGGGAGCTGTTTTTT.